A selection of T cell receptor beta chains follows, all from one sample in a study of blood T cell repertoires in COVID-19. Assay used: immunoSEQ multiplex PCR; TCRdb lists only in-frame clones, some missing. Among under 350,000 clones listed, about nine tenths were seen once. Material: PBMCs or T cells enriched from blood (not recorded which). The receptors were gathered from a woman aged 18 to 35 who had recovered from COVID-19. CDR3s include the opening cysteine and the closing phenylalanine or tryptophan. Fields, in order: J gene, D gene, clone size, V gene, CDR3 protein, CDR3 DNA. The D gene is left open where the match is weak. Expanded clones are given a class, and other clones once, few, many or no size at all.

TRBJ2-7,NA,NA,TRBV4-1,CASSQEKQDEQYF,TGCGCCAGCAGCCAAGAAAAACAGGACGAGCAGTACTTC
TRBJ2-1,TRBD2,NA,TRBV15,CATSRGVAGVPNEQFF,TGTGCCACCAGCAGGGGCGTAGCGGGAGTCCCCAATGAGCAGTTCTTC
TRBJ1-6,NA,NA,TRBV30,CAWSPPIPGGNSPLHF,TGTGCCTGGAGTCCCCCCATTCCGGGTGGGAATTCACCCCTCCACTTT
TRBJ1-4,NA,NA,TRBV4-3,CASSQVAGRANNEKLFF,TGCGCCAGCAGCCAAGTCGCGGGACGGGCTAATAATGAAAAACTGTTTTTT
TRBJ2-1,TRBD2,NA,TRBV27,CASSLLAGGNEQFF,TGTGCCAGCAGTTTACTAGCGGGAGGCAATGAGCAGTTCTTC
TRBJ1-5,NA,NA,TRBV5-4,CASSFRGDNQPQHF,TGTGCCAGCAGCTTTCGCGGAGACAATCAGCCCCAGCATTTT
TRBJ1-5,TRBD1,NA,TRBV6-2/TRBV6-3,CASSRTGGRDQPQHF,TGTGCCAGCAGCCGGACAGGAGGACGCGATCAGCCCCAGCATTTT
TRBJ2-7,TRBD1,NA,TRBV11-2,CASSSRDRRSYEQYF,TGTGCCAGCAGCTCCCGGGACAGGCGTTCCTACGAGCAGTACTTC
TRBJ1-1,NA,NA,TRBV6-2/TRBV6-3,CASSPRGRGTFF,TGTGCCAGCAGCCCGCGGGGGAGGGGAACTTTCTTT
TRBJ2-7,TRBD2,NA,TRBV16,CASSRPASGSYEQYF,TGTGCCAGCAGCCGCCCGGCTAGCGGCTCCTACGAGCAGTACTTC
TRBJ1-2,TRBD1,NA,TRBV5-6,CASSTGQGGRYGYTF,TGTGCCAGCAGCACCGGACAGGGAGGGAGGTATGGCTACACCTTC
TRBJ1-1,TRBD1,NA,TRBV2,CASSEFFHQGVNTEAFF,TGTGCCAGCAGTGAATTCTTTCACCAGGGGGTTAACACTGAAGCTTTCTTT
TRBJ1-2,NA,NA,TRBV28,CASNPQGWYGYTF,TGTGCCAGCAACCCACAGGGTTGGTATGGCTACACCTTC
TRBJ1-6,NA,NA,TRBV25-1,CASRSEKAGSPLHF,TGTGCCAGCAGATCCGAAAAGGCGGGGTCACCCCTCCACTTT
TRBJ1-1,NA,once,TRBV7-2,CASIHDRNTEAFF,TGTGCCAGCATCCACGACAGGAACACTGAAGCTTTCTTT
TRBJ1-5,NA,NA,TRBV29-1,CSASAGSNQPQHF,TGCAGCGCCTCGGCAGGCAGCAATCAGCCCCAGCATTTT
TRBJ1-4,NA,NA,TRBV7-9,CASSLTHLRGFEKLFF,TGTGCCAGCAGCCTTACCCACCTTCGGGGTTTTGAAAAACTGTTTTTT